The 21 T cell receptor beta chains listed next were all sequenced from one sample in a study of CD8 T cells in ankylosing spondylitis. TCRdb recomputed calls from the 5' RACE reads with MiXCR, one row per CDR3 protein. The sample holds 200,000 to 300,000 distinct CDR3 sequences; around a tenth are singletons and the top ten take approximately 6.6%. What was sequenced was blood, either unsorted or a sorted T cell fraction (not recorded which). The receptors were sampled from a male donor with ankylosing spondylitis or in good health (not recorded which).

At least ten counts were recorded for this clonotype. V usage is TRBV28 and J usage is TRBJ2-7; D is unresolved. This CDR3 contains 14 residues. Trimming took 3 bases from V and 2 from J, leaving 11 bases between them. Germline assignment: CDR1 MDHEN and CDR2 SYDVKM. CDR3 sequence: CASSFPPVTYEQYF. The CDR3 nucleotides are TGTGCCAGCAGTTTCCCCCCAGTGACCTACGAGCAGTACTTC.

Details on this clonotype: This may come from a read error, since a much larger clone is one base off. This chain joins TRBV20-1 and TRBJ2-5; D may be TRBD1 (5 bases). This CDR3 is 13 amino acids long. In germline, CDR1 is DFQATT, CDR2 SNEGSKA (reference sequence). In DNA, the CDR3 is TGCAGTGCTAGAGTGCCAGGGAAAGAGGCCCAGTACTTC. It encodes CSARVPGKEAQYF.

In regard to this clonotype: A much larger clone differs from this one at a single base, so this may be a read error. The J gene is TRBJ1-2, the V gene TRBV25-1; D gene ambiguous. Between the trimmed V and J ends, which lost 6 bases and 8 bases, there was a span of 13 bases. This CDR3 has 12 residues. CDR1 is MGHDK and CDR2 is SYGVNS in the germline V gene. CDR3 sequence (DNA): TGTGCCAGCAGCACAGAGACTTGGGGCTACACCTTC. Its translation is CASSTETWGYTF.

The table lists this clonotype with many counts. V usage is TRBV5-1 and J usage is TRBJ2-1; D not certain. Per the germline V gene, CDR1 is SGHRS and CDR2 is YFSETQ. The CDR3 runs 13 residues. V was shortened by 6 bases and J by 8 bases, with 15 bases between the two germline ends. Written as DNA, the CDR3 is TGCGCCAGCACCCCCAGAGCCGGGTATGAGCAGTTCTTC. Amino acids: CASTPRAGYEQFF.

This clonotype was detected many times. J is TRBJ2-1 and V is TRBV7-8; D not resolved. Germline V gives CDR1 SGHVS, CDR2 FQNEAQ. Trimming pared 1 base from V and 9 bases from J, leaving 10 bases between. The CDR3 totals 13 residues. The CDR3 nucleotides are TGTGCCAGCAGCTTAGGGGTAGCAACTGAGCAGTTCTTC. Protein sequence: CASSLGVATEQFF. Full variable domain (missing parts from reference TRBV7-8 and TRBJ2-1): GAGVSQSPRYKVAKRGQDVALRCDPISGHVSLFWYQQALGQGPEFLTYFQNEAQLDKSGLPSDRFFAERPEGSVSTLKIQRTQQEDSAVYLCASSLGVATEQFFGPGTRLTVL.

This chain uses TRBV2 with TRBJ2-7, with D possibly TRBD2 on 5 matching bases. Germline-derived CDR1 and CDR2 are SNHLY and FYNNEI. V was pared by 3 bases and J by 7 bases, with 10 bases between. This CDR3 comprises 12 residues. The CDR3 DNA reads TGTGCCAGCAGTGAGGCGGGTCGGGAGCAGTACTTC. Its translation: CASSEAGREQYF.

This clonotype has at least ten counts. This sequence joins TRBV29-1 and TRBJ1-3; D is perhaps TRBD1 (5 bases). Trimming took 6 bases from V and 0 from J, leaving 12 bases between them. CDR3 length equals 14 residues. In germline, CDR1 is SQVTM, CDR2 ANQGSEA. The CDR3 here is CSVQPGDSGNTIYF. The CDR3 DNA follows: TGCAGCGTACAGCCGGGGGACTCTGGAAACACCATATATTTT.

In this sample, this clonotype turned up many times. The chain joins TRBV5-1 to TRBJ1-2; D may be TRBD1 (6 bases). V lost 1 base and J lost 2, with 12 bases in between. Germline V gives CDR1 SGHRS, CDR2 YFSETQ. The CDR3 length is 15 residues. CDR3 loop: CASSLYGQTNYGYTF. The CDR3 region has the DNA TGCGCCAGCAGCTTGTATGGACAGACAAACTATGGCTACACCTTC.

The sample holds many counts of this clonotype. The V call is TRBV12-3 or TRBV12-4, the J call TRBJ1-5; D is possibly TRBD1 (6 bases). V was pared by 7 bases and J by 9 bases, with 19 bases between. The CDR3 loop spans 14 amino acids. CDR3 region: CASTGKGGPTPQHF. In nucleotides, the CDR3 is TGTGCCAGCACCGGGAAAGGGGGTCCAACGCCCCAGCATTTT.

As concerns this clonotype: A much larger clone lies one base from this, so it may be a read error. V usage is TRBV7-9 and J usage is TRBJ2-1; D remains ambiguous. The germline V gene encodes CDR1 SEHNR and CDR2 FQNEAQ (reference sequence). This CDR3 has 11 residues. V dropped 1 base and J dropped 9 bases, with 4 bases sitting between them. The chain's CDR3 is CASSLGPEQFF. CDR3 DNA: TGTGCCAGCAGCTTAGGTCCTGAGCAGTTCTTC.

The chain uses TRBV14 and TRBJ2-7; D not certain. Germline-derived CDR1 and CDR2 are SGHDN and FVKESK. The CDR3 has 11 amino acids. Trimming pared 5 bases from V and 5 bases from J, leaving 7 bases between. CDR3 in DNA: TGTGCCAGCAGCGGAAATCACGAGCAGTACTTC. Its protein product is CASSGNHEQYF.

This clonotype was found many times. This chain connects TRBV27 to TRBJ1-2, with D uncertain. The ends were cut back, 3 bases at V and 2 bases at J, with 7 bases in the middle. Germline V gene sequence: CDR1 MNHEY, CDR2 SMNVEV (reference sequence). The CDR3 covers 13 residues. CDR3 nucleotides: TGTGCCAGCAGTTTTAAGGCAAACTATGGCTACACCTTC. Translated: CASSFKANYGYTF.

The table lists this clonotype with many counts. This chain uses TRBV6-1 with TRBJ2-7; the D is unclear. From germline, CDR1 is MNHNS and CDR2 SASEGT. Trimming took off 6 bases at V and 2 bases at J, with 14 bases between the two ends. There are 14 residues in the CDR3. CDR3 protein: CASSPGSGPYEQYF. DNA for the CDR3: TGTGCCAGCAGCCCTGGATCAGGCCCCTACGAGCAGTACTTC.

This clonotype was recorded a few times. The V gene is TRBV5-1, the J gene TRBJ2-2; possible D gene TRBD2, 6 bases. The CDR3 loop spans 17 amino acids. The germline V gene has CDR1 SGHRS and CDR2 YFSETQ. With 5 bases removed from V and 1 base from J, the gap between germline ends came to 18 bases. CDR3 amino acids: CASSQRRGTQNTGELFF. DNA for the CDR3: TGCGCCAGCAGTCAAAGACGAGGGACTCAGAACACCGGGGAGCTGTTTTTT.

This clonotype was seen at least ten times. The CDR3 coding sequence is TGCAGCGTTAGGGGACTAGCGAACACCGGGGAGCTGTTTTTT. Translating gives CSVRGLANTGELFF. V usage is TRBV29-1 and J usage is TRBJ2-2; 8 bases match TRBD2. Germline V gives CDR1 SQVTM, CDR2 ANQGSEA. V shed 5 bases and J 0 bases; nucleotides not matched to a gene: 2. This CDR3 spans 14 amino acids.

Ten or more counts support this clonotype. This chain uses TRBV5-1 with TRBJ2-5, with TRBD2 matching 9 bases. J lost 3 bases, V lost 2 bases, and 2 bases had no gene match. Germline V CDR1 and CDR2: SGHRS, YFSETQ. This CDR3 comprises 14 residues. The CDR3 DNA sequence: TGCGCCAGCAGCTTATCTAGCGGGGAAGAGACCCAGTACTTC. Amino acids: CASSLSSGEETQYF. The full variable domain, in which reference TRBV5-1 and TRBJ2-5 provide the parts outside the CDR3, is KAGVTQTPRYLIKTRGQQVTLSCSPISGHRSVSWYQQTPGQGLQFLFEYFSETQRNKGNFPGRFSGRQFSNSRSEMNVSTLELGDSALYLCASSLSSGEETQYFGPGTRLLVL.

This clonotype was seen ten or more times. This chain links TRBV29-1 with TRBJ2-3, with 9 bases lining up with TRBD2. Germline-derived CDR1 and CDR2 are SQVTM and ANQGSEA. V lost 3 bases, J lost 4 bases, and 5 bases stayed unmatched. The CDR3 extends over 14 amino acids. CDR3 in DNA: TGCAGCGTTGAGCGGCGGGAGGGCCCAGATACGCAGTATTTT. It specifies CSVERREGPDTQYF.

This clonotype has a count of ten or more. This chain uses TRBV20-1 with TRBJ2-3, with D hard to call. There are 12 residues in the CDR3. V dropped 4 bases and J dropped 0 bases, with 5 bases sitting between them. CDR1 DFQATT and CDR2 SNEGSKA come from the germline V gene (reference sequence). CDR3 protein: CSAMGSTDTQYF. As DNA, the CDR3 is TGCAGTGCTATGGGGAGCACAGATACGCAGTATTTT.

Many counts were recorded for this clonotype. This rearrangement joins TRBV5-5 to TRBJ2-3; 8 nucleotides agree with TRBD2. CDR3 length: 15 residues. Losses at the gene ends were 6 bases for V and 2 bases for J; bases not matched to a gene: 8. The germline V gene has CDR1 SGHKS and CDR2 YYEKEE (reference sequence). This CDR3 is CASIPGRGATDTQYF. CDR3 coding DNA: TGTGCCAGCATCCCGGGGCGGGGGGCCACAGATACGCAGTATTTT. The full variable domain, rest sourced from reference TRBV5-5 and TRBJ2-3, is DAGVTQSPTHLIKTRGQQVTLRCSPISGHKSVSWYQQVLGQGPQFIFQYYEKEERGRGNFPDRFSARQFPNYSSELNVNALLLGDSALYLCASIPGRGATDTQYFGPGTRLTVL.

In this sample, this clonotype turned up a few times. The V and J genes are TRBV7-2 and TRBJ2-7; D might be TRBD1 (5 bases). V gave up 11 bases and J gave up 0 bases, with 14 bases separating them. CDR1 and CDR2 (germline): SGHTA, FQGNSA. CDR3 size: 13 residues. Here the CDR3 reads CASRWTSSYEQYF. The CDR3 DNA reads as TGTGCCTCCAGGTGGACATCCTCCTACGAGCAGTACTTC.

There are many counts of this clonotype. The chain carries TRBV9 and TRBJ1-1; a possible D gene is TRBD1 (5 bases). Germline CDR1 is SGDLS and CDR2 is YYNGEE. V gave up 4 bases and J gave up 4 bases, with 14 bases separating them. This CDR3 comprises 14 residues. CDR3 DNA sequence: TGTGCCAGCAGCTCGGGGGGGTCCCCCACTGAAGCTTTCTTT. It codes for CASSSGGSPTEAFF.